One T cell receptor (beta chain) is described in this entry. Its antigen remains unidentified. The data were obtained in a study of T cell responses to AZD1222 COVID-19 vaccine. This table comes from immunoSEQ multiplex PCR, and its TCRdb copy is limited to in-frame clones, with some not included. Among over 120,000 clones listed, just over 90% were seen once. After removal of 6 bases from V and 2 bases from J, the junction contained 6 bases not matched to a gene. Germline assignment: CDR1 WNHNN and CDR2 SYGVQD (reference sequence). This CDR3 comprises 15 residues. General observations from the study: As reported, nearly half of all spike-specific TCRs target variant regions that are unmutated.

The chain uses TRBV10-1 and TRBJ1-5, with 8 bases that match TRBD1. The specimen comprised peripheral blood, sampled on day 0 of AZD1222 vaccination. The sequence was collected from an adult in good health. CDR3 DNA: TGCGCCAGCAGCGATGGACAGGGACGCAATCAGCCCCAGCATTTT. Translation: CASSDGQGRNQPQHF.